What follows is one T cell receptor (beta chain) and its context. The sample is drawn from a study of blood T cell repertoires in COVID-19. TCRdb's copy holds only in-frame clones and misses some; the assay was immunoSEQ multiplex PCR. The sample consists of tens of thousands of clones, roughly nine tenths of them appearing once. Sequencing was done on a sample of peripheral blood. The receptor was isolated from a man in his fifties with acute or convalescent COVID-19.

The CDR3 region is CATSEFGTGTESLLRDTIYF. CDR3 DNA sequence: TGTGCCACCAGCGAATTTGGGACTGGGACCGAATCCCTCCTCCGGGACACCATATATTTT. This chain links TRBV15 with TRBJ1-3, with a possible D match to TRBD1 (5 bases). The germline V gene has CDR1 LNHNV and CDR2 YYDKDF (reference sequence). The V end lost 5 bases, the J end lost 8 bases, and 34 bases lay between the germline ends. CDR3 length: 20 residues.